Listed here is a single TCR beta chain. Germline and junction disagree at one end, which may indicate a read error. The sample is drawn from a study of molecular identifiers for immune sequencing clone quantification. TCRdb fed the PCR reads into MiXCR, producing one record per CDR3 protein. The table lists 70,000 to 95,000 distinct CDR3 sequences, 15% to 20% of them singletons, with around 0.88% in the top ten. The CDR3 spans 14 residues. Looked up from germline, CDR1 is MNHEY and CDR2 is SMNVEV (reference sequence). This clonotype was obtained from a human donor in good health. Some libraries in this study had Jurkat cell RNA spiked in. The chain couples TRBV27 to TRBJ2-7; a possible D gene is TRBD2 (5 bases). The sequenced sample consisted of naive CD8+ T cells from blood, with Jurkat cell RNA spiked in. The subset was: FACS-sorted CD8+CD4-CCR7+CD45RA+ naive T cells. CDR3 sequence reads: CASSLMGDYYEQCF. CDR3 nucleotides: TGTGCCAGCAGTTTAATGGGTGACTACTACGAGCAGTGCTTC.